This T cell receptor beta chain is drawn from a study of blood T cell repertoires in COVID-19. Study summary: T cells, B-cell-depleted T cells, or PBMCs supplied cDNA or gDNA.

Libraries were prepared by immunoSEQ multiplex PCR; TCRdb keeps only in-frame clonotypes and omits some of them. The sample holds about 150,000 clones, about four fifths seen once. With 1 base clipped from V and 3 bases from J, the junction kept 6 bases outside the gene matches. The CDR3 has 15 residues. Germline assignment: CDR1 MGHRA and CDR2 YSYEKL. This chain links TRBV4-1 with TRBJ2-7; 7 bases agree with TRBD1. The TCR comes from a human donor with acute or convalescent COVID-19. The donor label of this sample is uncertain. The sample comprised peripheral blood. Here the CDR3 reads CASSQGRQGLYEQYF. For the CDR3, the DNA is TGCGCCAGCAGCCAAGGGCGACAGGGCCTCTACGAGCAGTACTTC.